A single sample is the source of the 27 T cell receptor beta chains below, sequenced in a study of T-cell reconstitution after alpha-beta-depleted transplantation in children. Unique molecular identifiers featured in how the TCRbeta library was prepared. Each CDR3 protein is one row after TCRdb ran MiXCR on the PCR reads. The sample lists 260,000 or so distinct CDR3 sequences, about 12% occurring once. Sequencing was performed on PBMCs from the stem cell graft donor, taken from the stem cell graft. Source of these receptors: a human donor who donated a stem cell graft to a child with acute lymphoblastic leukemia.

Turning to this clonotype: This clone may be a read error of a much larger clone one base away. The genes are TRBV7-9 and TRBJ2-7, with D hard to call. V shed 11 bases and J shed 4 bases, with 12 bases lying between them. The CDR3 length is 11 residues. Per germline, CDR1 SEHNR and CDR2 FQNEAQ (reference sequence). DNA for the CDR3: TGTGCCGGCAAAGTCGAGTACGAGCAGTACTTC. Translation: CAGKVEYEQYF.

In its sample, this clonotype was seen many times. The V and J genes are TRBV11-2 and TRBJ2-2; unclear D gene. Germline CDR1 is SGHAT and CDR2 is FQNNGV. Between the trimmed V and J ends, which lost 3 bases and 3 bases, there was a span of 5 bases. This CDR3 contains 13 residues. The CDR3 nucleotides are TGTGCCAGCAGCTTTCCCCACACCGGGGAGCTGTTTTTT. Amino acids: CASSFPHTGELFF.

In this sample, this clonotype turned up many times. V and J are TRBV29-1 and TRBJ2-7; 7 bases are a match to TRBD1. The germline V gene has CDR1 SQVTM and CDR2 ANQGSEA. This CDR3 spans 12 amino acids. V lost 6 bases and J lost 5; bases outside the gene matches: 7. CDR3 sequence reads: CSVVPQGDEQYF. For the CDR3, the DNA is TGCAGCGTAGTTCCCCAGGGGGACGAGCAGTACTTC.

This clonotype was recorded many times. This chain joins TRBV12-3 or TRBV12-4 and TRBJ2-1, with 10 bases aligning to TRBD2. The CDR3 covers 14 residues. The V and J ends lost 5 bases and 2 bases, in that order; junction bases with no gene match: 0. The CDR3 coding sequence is TGTGCCAGCAGTACTAGCGGGACCTACAATGAGCAGTTCTTC. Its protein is CASSTSGTYNEQFF.

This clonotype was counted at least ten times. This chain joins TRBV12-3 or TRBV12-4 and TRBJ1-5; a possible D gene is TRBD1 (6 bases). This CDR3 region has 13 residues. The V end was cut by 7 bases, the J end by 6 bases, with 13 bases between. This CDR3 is CASTPGVGQPQHF. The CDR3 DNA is TGTGCCAGCACTCCAGGGGTTGGTCAGCCCCAGCATTTT.

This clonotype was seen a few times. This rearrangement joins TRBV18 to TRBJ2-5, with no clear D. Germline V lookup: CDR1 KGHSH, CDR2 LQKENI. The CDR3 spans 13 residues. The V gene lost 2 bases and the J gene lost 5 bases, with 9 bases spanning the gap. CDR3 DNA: TGTGCCAGCTCACCAGGCTTGGGGGAGACCCAGTACTTC. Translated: CASSPGLGETQYF.

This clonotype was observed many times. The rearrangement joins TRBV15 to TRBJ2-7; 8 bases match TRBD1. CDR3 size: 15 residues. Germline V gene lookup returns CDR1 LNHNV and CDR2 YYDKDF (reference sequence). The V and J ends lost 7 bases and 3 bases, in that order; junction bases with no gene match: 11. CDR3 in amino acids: CATTREGTGGYEQYF. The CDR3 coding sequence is TGTGCCACCACCCGTGAGGGGACAGGAGGCTACGAGCAGTACTTC.

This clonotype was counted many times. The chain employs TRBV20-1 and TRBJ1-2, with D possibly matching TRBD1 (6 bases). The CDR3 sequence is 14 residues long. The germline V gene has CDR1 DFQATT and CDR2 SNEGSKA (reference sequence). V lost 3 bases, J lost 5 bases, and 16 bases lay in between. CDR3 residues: CSASNSGRGYGYTF. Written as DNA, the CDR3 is TGCAGTGCTAGTAATTCGGGCAGGGGATATGGCTACACCTTC.

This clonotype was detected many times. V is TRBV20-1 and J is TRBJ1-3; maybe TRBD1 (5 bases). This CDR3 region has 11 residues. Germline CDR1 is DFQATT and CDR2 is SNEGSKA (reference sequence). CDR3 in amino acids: CRAGGGNTIYF. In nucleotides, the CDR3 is TGCAGAGCGGGGGGGGGAAACACCATATATTTT.

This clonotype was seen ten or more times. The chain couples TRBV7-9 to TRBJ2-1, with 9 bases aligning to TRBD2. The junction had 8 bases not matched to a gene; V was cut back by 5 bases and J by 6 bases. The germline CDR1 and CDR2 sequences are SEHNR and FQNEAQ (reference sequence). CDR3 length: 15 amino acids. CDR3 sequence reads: CASSPREGLANEQFF. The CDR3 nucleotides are TGTGCCAGCAGCCCGCGGGAGGGTTTAGCCAATGAGCAGTTCTTC.

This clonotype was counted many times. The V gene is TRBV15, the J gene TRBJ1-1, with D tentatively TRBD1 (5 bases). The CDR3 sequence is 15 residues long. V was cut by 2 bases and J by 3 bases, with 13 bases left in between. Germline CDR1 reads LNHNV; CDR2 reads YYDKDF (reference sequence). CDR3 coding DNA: TGTGCCACCAGCAGAAGGGGTTTGGGGGACACTGAAGCTTTCTTT. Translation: CATSRRGLGDTEAFF.

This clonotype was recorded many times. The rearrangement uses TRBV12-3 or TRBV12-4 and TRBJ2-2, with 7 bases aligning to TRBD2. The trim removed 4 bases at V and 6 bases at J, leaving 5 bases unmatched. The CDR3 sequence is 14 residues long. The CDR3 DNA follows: TGTGCCAGCAGTTCACTAGCGCCGGCCGGGGAGCTGTTTTTT. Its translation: CASSSLAPAGELFF.

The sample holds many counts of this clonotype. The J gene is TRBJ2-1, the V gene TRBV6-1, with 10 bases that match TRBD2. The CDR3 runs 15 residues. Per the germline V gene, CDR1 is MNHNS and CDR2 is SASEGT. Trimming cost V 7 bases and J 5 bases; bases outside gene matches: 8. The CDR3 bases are TGTGCCAGCACCGGATTTGGACTAGCGGACAATGAGCAGTTCTTC. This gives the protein CASTGFGLADNEQFF.

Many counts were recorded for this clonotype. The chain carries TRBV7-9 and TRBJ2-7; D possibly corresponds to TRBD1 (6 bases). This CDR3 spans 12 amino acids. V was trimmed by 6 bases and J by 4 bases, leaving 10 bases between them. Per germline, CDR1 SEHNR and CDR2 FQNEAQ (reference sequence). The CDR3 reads CASRAGQYEQYF. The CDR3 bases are TGTGCCAGCAGGGCTGGACAGTACGAGCAGTACTTC. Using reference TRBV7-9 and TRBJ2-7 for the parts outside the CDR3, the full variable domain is DTGVSQNPRHKITKRGQNVTFRCDPISEHNRLYWYRQTLGQGPEFLTYFQNEAQLEKSRLLSDRFSAERPKGSFSTLEIQRTEQGDSAMYLCASRAGQYEQYFGPGTRLTVT.

CDR3 nucleotide sequence: TGTGCCAGCAGCCCGCGGGACAGGGTCAATCAGCCCCAGCATTTT. Its protein product is CASSPRDRVNQPQHF. The V and J genes are TRBV4-2 and TRBJ1-5; 9 nucleotides agree with TRBD1. Germline CDR1 LGHNA, CDR2 YNFKEQ. CDR3 length equals 15 residues. J gave up 3 bases and V 4 bases, and 4 bases lay outside the gene matches.

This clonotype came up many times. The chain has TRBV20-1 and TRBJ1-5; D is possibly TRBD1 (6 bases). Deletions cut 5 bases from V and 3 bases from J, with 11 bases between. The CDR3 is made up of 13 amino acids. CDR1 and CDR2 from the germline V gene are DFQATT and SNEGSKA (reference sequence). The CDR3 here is CSAQRDINQPQHF. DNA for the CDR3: TGCAGTGCTCAACGGGACATCAATCAGCCCCAGCATTTT.

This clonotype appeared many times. The CDR3 sequence is CASSLGLADQETQYF. In nucleotides, the CDR3 is TGTGCCAGCAGCCTGGGACTAGCGGATCAAGAGACCCAGTACTTC. The gene calls are TRBV14 and TRBJ2-5, with TRBD2 identical over 11 bases. Germline CDR1 is SGHDN and CDR2 is FVKESK. J gave up 2 bases and V 4 bases, and 3 bases lay outside the gene matches. The CDR3 covers 15 residues. The full variable domain, completed using reference TRBV14 and TRBJ2-5, is EAGVTQFPSHSVIEKGQTVTLRCDPISGHDNLYWYRRVMGKEIKFLLHFVKESKQDESGMPNNRFLAERTGGTYSTLKVQPAELEDSGVYFCASSLGLADQETQYFGPGTRLLVL.

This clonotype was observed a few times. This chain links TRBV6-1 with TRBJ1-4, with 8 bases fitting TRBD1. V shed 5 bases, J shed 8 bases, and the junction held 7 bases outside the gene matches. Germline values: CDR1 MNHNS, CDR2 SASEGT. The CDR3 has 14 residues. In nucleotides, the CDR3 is TGTGCCAGCAGTCCAGGGGGCCTCTTGGAAAAACTGTTTTTT. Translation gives CASSPGGLLEKLFF.

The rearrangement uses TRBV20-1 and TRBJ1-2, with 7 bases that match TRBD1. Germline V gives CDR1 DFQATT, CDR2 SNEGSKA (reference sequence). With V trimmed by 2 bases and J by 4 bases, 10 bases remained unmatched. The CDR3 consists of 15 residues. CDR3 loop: CSARRQGQSLYGYTF. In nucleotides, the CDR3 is TGCAGTGCTAGACGACAGGGACAATCCCTCTATGGCTACACCTTC.

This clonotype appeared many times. Here the CDR3 reads CSVENDFGTGELFF. CDR3 nucleotides: TGCAGCGTTGAAAACGATTTTGGAACCGGGGAGCTGTTTTTT. The V and J genes are TRBV29-1 and TRBJ2-2, with no clear D. Germline V gene data show CDR1 as SQVTM and CDR2 as ANQGSEA. Trimming shortened V by 2 bases and J by 5 bases, and 12 bases separated the two germline ends. The CDR3 is made up of 14 amino acids.

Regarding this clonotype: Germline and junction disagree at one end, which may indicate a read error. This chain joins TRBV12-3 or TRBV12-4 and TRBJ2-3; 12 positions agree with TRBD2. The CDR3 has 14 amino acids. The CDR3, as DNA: TGTGCCAGCAGGACTAGCGGGAGCACAGATAAGCAGTGTTTT. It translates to CASRTSGSTDKQCF.

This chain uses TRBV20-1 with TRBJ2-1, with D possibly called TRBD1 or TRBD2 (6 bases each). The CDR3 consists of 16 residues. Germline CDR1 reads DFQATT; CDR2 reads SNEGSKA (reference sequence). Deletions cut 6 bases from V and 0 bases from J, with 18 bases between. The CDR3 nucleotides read TGCAGTGCCCGAGGGTTGGGGGGCAGCTCCTACAATGAGCAGTTCTTC. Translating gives CSARGLGGSSYNEQFF.

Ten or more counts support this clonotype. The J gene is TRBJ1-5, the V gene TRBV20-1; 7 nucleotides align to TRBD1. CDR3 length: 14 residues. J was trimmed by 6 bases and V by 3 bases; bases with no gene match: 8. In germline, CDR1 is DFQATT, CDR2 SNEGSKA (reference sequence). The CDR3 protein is CSARLTGSGQPQHF. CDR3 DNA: TGCAGTGCTAGGCTGACAGGGTCGGGTCAGCCCCAGCATTTT.

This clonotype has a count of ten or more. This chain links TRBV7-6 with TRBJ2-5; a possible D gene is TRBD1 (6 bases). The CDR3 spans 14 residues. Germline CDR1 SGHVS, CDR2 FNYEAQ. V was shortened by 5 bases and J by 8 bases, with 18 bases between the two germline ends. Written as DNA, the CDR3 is TGTGCCAGCAGCCCAAAACCAGGGGATTATACCCAGTACTTC. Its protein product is CASSPKPGDYTQYF.

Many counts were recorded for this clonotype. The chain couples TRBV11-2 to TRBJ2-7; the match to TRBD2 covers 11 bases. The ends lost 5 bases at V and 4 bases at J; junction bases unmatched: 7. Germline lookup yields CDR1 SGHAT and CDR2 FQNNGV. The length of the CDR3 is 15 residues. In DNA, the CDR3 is TGTGCCAGCAGCCCCCGGGCTAGCGGGGGGTACGAGCAGTACTTC. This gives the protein CASSPRASGGYEQYF.

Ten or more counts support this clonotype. CDR3 in amino acids: CASSGQNSYEQYF. The CDR3 DNA follows: TGTGCCAGCAGTGGACAGAACTCCTACGAGCAGTACTTC. The rearrangement joins TRBV7-6 to TRBJ2-7; tentatively, D is TRBD1 (6 bases). Trimming removed 6 bases from V and 0 bases from J, with 9 bases in between. CDR3 size: 13 residues. Germline CDR1 SGHVS, CDR2 FNYEAQ.

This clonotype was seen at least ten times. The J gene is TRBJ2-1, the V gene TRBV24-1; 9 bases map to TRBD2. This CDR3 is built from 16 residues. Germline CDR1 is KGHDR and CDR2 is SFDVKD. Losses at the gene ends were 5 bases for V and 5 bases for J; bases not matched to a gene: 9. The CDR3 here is CATSGDRASGDNEQFF. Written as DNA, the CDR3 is TGTGCCACCAGTGGGGACCGGGCTAGCGGGGACAATGAGCAGTTCTTC.